Shown below are 24 T cell receptor beta chains from a single sample sequenced in a study of technical replicates of blood from a handful of donors. Sequencing was performed with immunoSEQ multiplex PCR; in TCRdb, only in-frame clones are kept and a portion is missing. This table holds about 73,000 clones, over 90% found once. Material for sequencing was PBMCs. These receptors came from a human donor in good health. Some clones in this sample may be carry-over from other donors' samples.

The count of this clone is one. The chain employs TRBV6-6 and TRBJ2-3, with TRBD1 identical over 7 bases. In germline, CDR1 is MNHNY, CDR2 SVGAGI (reference sequence). The J segment lost 2 bases and the V segment lost 6 bases, leaving 2 bases of the junction unmatched. CDR3 length: 13 amino acids. The CDR3 here is CASRGQSTDTQYF. CDR3 nucleotides: TGTGCCAGCAGGGGACAGTCCACAGATACGCAGTATTTT.

This rearrangement joins TRBV4-2 to TRBJ2-3, with TRBD2 matching 8 bases. The CDR3 has 17 amino acids. Germline trimming cut 0 bases from V and 1 base from J; bases unmatched to any gene: 6. Germline CDR1 is LGHNA and CDR2 is YNFKEQ. The CDR3 protein is CASSQDYGTSRTDTQYF. CDR3 sequence (DNA): TGTGCCAGCAGCCAAGATTACGGGACTAGTCGCACAGATACGCAGTATTTT.

The gene calls are TRBV9 and TRBJ1-5; D uncertain. From germline, CDR1 is SGDLS and CDR2 YYNGEE. This CDR3 has 14 amino acids. V shed 1 base and J shed 7 bases, with 12 bases lying between them. The CDR3 bases are TGTGCCAGCAGCGTATCTGAGGGAGGGCAGCCCCAGCATTTT. Encoded protein: CASSVSEGGQPQHF.

The chain has TRBV30 and TRBJ2-7; 9 nucleotides agree with TRBD2. V was pared by 3 bases and J by 2 bases, with 2 bases of the junction left unmatched. Germline loops: CDR1 GTSNPN, CDR2 SVGIG (reference sequence). This CDR3 contains 13 residues. CDR3 DNA: TGTGCCTGGAGACCTAGCGGGACCTACGAGCAGTACTTC. This encodes CAWRPSGTYEQYF.

This sequence joins TRBV6-5 and TRBJ1-6, with D possibly TRBD1 on 5 matching bases. Germline V gene data show CDR1 as MNHEY and CDR2 as SVGAGI. The V end was cut by 6 bases, the J end by 9 bases, with 18 bases between. CDR3 length: 15 amino acids. This CDR3 reads CASSNPGLVFSPLHF. The CDR3 region has the DNA TGTGCCAGCAGCAACCCGGGACTCGTTTTTTCACCCCTCCACTTT.

V is TRBV7-2 and J is TRBJ2-7; TRBD2 matches 9 bases. CDR3 length equals 15 residues. The V and J ends lost 2 bases and 2 bases, in that order; junction bases with no gene match: 4. CDR1 and CDR2 from the germline V gene are SGHTA and FQGNSA. The chain's CDR3 is CASSLQASGAYEQYF. Written as DNA, the CDR3 is TGTGCCAGCAGCTTACAGGCTAGCGGGGCCTACGAGCAGTACTTC.

This chain joins TRBV12-1 and TRBJ1-1. TRBV12-1 is annotated as a pseudogene. The CDR3 contains 14 residues. This chain's CDR3 is CASRTGYGNTEAFF. In DNA, the CDR3 is TGTGCCAGCAGGACCGGGTACGGTAACACTGAAGCTTTCTTT.

V gene TRBV7-2 combines with J gene TRBJ1-3, with no clear D. V lost 3 bases, J lost 2 bases, and 11 bases lay in between. Germline lookup yields CDR1 SGHTA and CDR2 FQGNSA. The CDR3 has 15 residues. CDR3 nucleotide sequence: TGTGCCAGCAGCTTGAGTGCCGGAGCTGGAAACACCATATATTTT. Its protein is CASSLSAGAGNTIYF.

Here the CDR3 DNA reads TGCGCCAGCGAACCCGGGACACTTAGCTACGAGCAGTACTTC. It is translated as CASEPGTLSYEQYF. The chain carries TRBV10-1 and TRBJ2-7; D is perhaps TRBD1 (6 bases). This CDR3 contains 14 residues. With 8 bases removed from V and 3 bases from J, the gap between germline ends came to 17 bases. Germline assignment: CDR1 WNHNN and CDR2 SYGVQD (reference sequence).

V gene TRBV9 combines with J gene TRBJ1-4, with D hard to call. The CDR3 contains 16 residues. Per the germline V gene, CDR1 is SGDLS and CDR2 is YYNGEE. The germline V and J ends were trimmed by 4 bases and 7 bases, with 20 bases remaining between them. The CDR3: CASSPHDTGNSEKLFF. The DNA of the CDR3 is TGTGCCAGCAGCCCCCACGATACCGGGAACAGTGAAAAACTGTTTTTT.

The gene calls are TRBV7-9 and TRBJ2-5, with 11 bases identical to TRBD2. The CDR3 covers 19 residues. V lost 0 bases, J lost 4 bases, and 13 bases stayed unmatched. Germline assignment: CDR1 SEHNR and CDR2 FQNEAQ (reference sequence). The CDR3 sequence is CASSLASGRALVRGETQYF. As DNA, the CDR3 is TGTGCCAGCAGCTTAGCTAGCGGGAGGGCCCTGGTGCGTGGAGAGACCCAGTACTTC.

J is TRBJ2-6 and V is TRBV21-1; the tabulated D call, TRBD1, remains unverified against the DNA. TRBV21-1 is a pseudogene locus. The CDR3 runs to 18 residues. The CDR3 region has the DNA TGTGCCAGCAGCATGGACAGTCCACCTCTCTCTGGGGCCAACGTCCTGACTTTC. It is translated as CASSMDSPPLSGANVLTF.

The chain carries TRBV19 and TRBJ1-1; TRBD1 matches at 8 bases. Germline V gives CDR1 LNHDA, CDR2 SQIVND (reference sequence). The CDR3 is made up of 17 amino acids. V shed 7 bases and J 6 bases; nucleotides not matched to a gene: 19. The CDR3: CASTLYWGGQAGPEAFF. CDR3 bases: TGTGCCAGTACATTATATTGGGGGGGACAGGCGGGCCCTGAAGCTTTCTTT.

The chain uses TRBV10-3 and TRBJ1-5; a possible D gene is TRBD1 (5 bases). CDR1 ENHRY and CDR2 SYGVKD come from the germline V gene. The CDR3 is made up of 15 amino acids. Trimming pared 3 bases from V and 2 bases from J, leaving 11 bases between. The CDR3 is CAISEGVGGNQPQHF. The CDR3 DNA reads TGTGCCATCAGTGAAGGGGTAGGGGGCAATCAGCCCCAGCATTTT.

This clone was counted a few times. This chain uses TRBV7-3 with TRBJ2-7, with 10 nucleotides matching TRBD2. The CDR3 consists of 14 residues. The germline gives CDR1 SGHTA, CDR2 FQGTGA. V was pared by 2 bases and J by 5 bases, with 3 bases of the junction left unmatched. DNA for the CDR3: TGTGCCAGCAGCTTATCGGGACTAGCGAACGAGCAGTACTTC. It codes for CASSLSGLANEQYF.

V is TRBV7-9 and J is TRBJ2-7; TRBD2 matches at 7 bases. The V gene's germline CDR1 is SEHNR and CDR2 FQNEAQ (reference sequence). V was clipped by 5 bases and J by 4 bases; unmatched bases: 11. The CDR3 covers 15 residues. The CDR3 nucleotides are TGTGCCAGCAGCCCGACCCCGGGACTATCTTACGAGCAGTACTTC. Translation gives CASSPTPGLSYEQYF.

This chain joins TRBV21-1 and TRBJ1-1; the table's D call TRBD1 went unverified against the DNA. TRBV21-1 is recorded as a pseudogene. The CDR3 is 13 amino acids. The CDR3 DNA follows: TGTGCCAGCAGCAAAGGGCTGAACACTGAAGCTTTCTTT. Translation: CASSKGLNTEAFF.

The chain combines TRBV7-9 with TRBJ2-1, with 8 bases matching TRBD2. The ends lost 5 bases at V and 1 base at J; junction bases unmatched: 10. The CDR3 loop spans 17 amino acids. CDR1 and CDR2 (germline): SEHNR, FQNEAQ (reference sequence). The CDR3 spells CASSPSPSGGSYNEQFF. CDR3 DNA: TGTGCCAGCAGCCCTTCCCCCAGCGGGGGTTCCTACAATGAGCAGTTCTTC.

This chain joins TRBV11-2 and TRBJ1-1; D might be TRBD1 (6 bases). Germline lookup yields CDR1 SGHAT and CDR2 FQNNGV. V was pared by 5 bases and J by 1 base, with 11 bases between. The CDR3 extends over 14 amino acids. CDR3 nucleotide sequence: TGTGCCAGCAGCGCAAAACAGGGGAACACTGAAGCTTTCTTT. This translates into CASSAKQGNTEAFF. The full variable domain, its missing parts supplied by reference TRBV11-2 and TRBJ1-1, is EAGVAQSPRYKIIEKRQSVAFWCNPISGHATLYWYQQILGQGPKLLIQFQNNGVVDDSQLPKDRFSAERLKGVDSTLKIQPAKLEDSAVYLCASSAKQGNTEAFFGQGTRLTVV.

The table lists this clone with a count of one. Here the CDR3 reads CASSLHTSGTYEQYF. Here the CDR3 DNA reads TGTGCCAGCAGTTTACATACTAGCGGGACCTACGAGCAGTACTTC. The chain carries TRBV28 and TRBJ2-7; 10 nucleotides align to TRBD2. The CDR3 loop spans 15 amino acids. CDR1 MDHEN and CDR2 SYDVKM come from the germline V gene. After removal of 2 bases from V and 2 bases from J, the junction contained 3 bases not matched to a gene.

On this clone itself: The sample carries other DNA sequences with the same CDR3. V is TRBV18 and J is TRBJ1-1; maybe TRBD1 (5 bases). The CDR3 is made up of 13 amino acids. CDR1 KGHSH and CDR2 LQKENI come from the germline V gene. Trimming left V 3 bases short and J 5 bases short, with 10 bases between. The CDR3 here is CASSPQGGTEAFF. The CDR3 DNA is TGTGCCAGCTCACCCCAGGGAGGGACTGAAGCTTTCTTT. The variable domain in full, with the rest retrieved from reference TRBV18 and TRBJ1-1, is NAGVMQNPRHLVRRRGQEARLRCSPMKGHSHVYWYRQLPEEGLKFMVYLQKENIIDESGMPKERFSAEFPKEGPSILRIQQVVRGDSAAYFCASSPQGGTEAFFGQGTRLTVV.

The chain recombines TRBV6-1 with TRBJ2-7; D possibly corresponds to TRBD2 (6 bases). Trimming removed 4 bases from V and 0 bases from J, with 19 bases in between. Germline V gene sequence: CDR1 MNHNS, CDR2 SASEGT. The CDR3 consists of 17 residues. CDR3 coding DNA: TGTGCCAGCAGTGTATATTTCGGAGGGCTGTACTCCTACGAGCAGTACTTC. Protein: CASSVYFGGLYSYEQYF.

The CDR3 spells CASSLDSPTGELFF. The CDR3 region has the DNA TGTGCCAGCAGTTTAGACAGCCCTACCGGGGAGCTGTTTTTT. This chain connects TRBV27 to TRBJ2-2; a weak D match, TRBD1 (5 bases). CDR1 and CDR2 (germline): MNHEY, SMNVEV (reference sequence). The CDR3 totals 14 residues. The V gene lost 2 bases and the J gene lost 5 bases, with 9 bases spanning the gap.

J is TRBJ1-6 and V is TRBV6-6; D possibly corresponds to TRBD1 (5 bases). This CDR3 is 16 amino acids long. Trimming left V 4 bases short and J 9 bases short, with 19 bases between. Germline V gene sequence: CDR1 MNHNY, CDR2 SVGAGI (reference sequence). The CDR3 reads CASSSFPETVGSPLHF. The CDR3, as DNA: TGTGCCAGCAGTTCCTTTCCGGAGACAGTTGGTTCACCCCTCCACTTT.